Sequencing of this T cell receptor beta chain was carried out in a study of Ad26.COV2.S vaccination and SARS-CoV-2 variants. Background on the study: Ad26.COV2.S, an intramuscular injection, was given once or twice 56 days apart.

On this clone itself: The identical CDR3 is also encoded by other nucleotide sequences in the sample.

Sequenced by immunoSEQ multiplex PCR; TCRdb stores in-frame clones only, minus some. Here the sample spans fewer than 400,000 clones, around four fifths being singletons. V was shortened by 6 bases and J by 3 bases, with 10 bases between the two germline ends. CDR3 length equals 13 residues. Germline V gives CDR1 MNHEY, CDR2 SVGAGI. Described treatment: around 19 received Ad26.COV2.S at low or high dose, single or two shots; about 5 received placebo; per-sample allocation not given. Repertoires come from day 63 after the first vaccine or placebo injection. Material: peripheral blood, obtained in a trial of Ad26.COV2.S vaccine versus placebo. V usage is TRBV6-5 and J usage is TRBJ2-3; D call uncertain. This sequence was found in a person between 18 and 60 years old who received the Ad26.COV2.S COVID-19 vaccine or a placebo. CDR3 coding DNA: TGTGCCAGCAGCTCCCCAGGAACAGATACGCAGTATTTT. Translated: CASSSPGTDTQYF.